A selection of T cell receptor beta chains follows, all from one sample in a study of T cell responses to AZD1222 COVID-19 vaccine. Sequencing used immunoSEQ multiplex PCR; TCRdb keeps in-frame clones, though not all of them. The sample lists 150,000 to 160,000 clones, about 92% occurring once. The source was peripheral blood, collected on day 0 of AZD1222 vaccination. Source of these receptors: an adult in good health. CDR3s include the opening cysteine and the closing phenylalanine or tryptophan. D genes are given only for firm matches. The size field is filled for only some rows; it gives once, few, many or a size class.

size	D	V	J	CDR3	DNA
.	TRBD1	TRBV7-9	TRBJ2-1	CASSFPSRDSNNEQFF	TGTGCCAGCAGCTTTCCGTCCCGGGACAGCAACAATGAGCAGTTCTTC
.	TRBD1	TRBV7-6	TRBJ1-2	CASSPYRGRFGYGYTF	TGTGCCAGCAGCCCCTACAGGGGGAGGTTCGGCTATGGCTACACCTTC
.	.	TRBV2	TRBJ2-1	CASKAGVSYNEQFF	TGTGCCAGCAAGGCGGGTGTATCCTACAATGAGCAGTTCTTC
once	.	TRBV6-5	TRBJ1-6	CASVGYLNSPLHF	TGTGCCAGCGTGGGATACCTAAATTCACCCCTCCACTTT
.	.	TRBV29-1	TRBJ2-7	CSVATPYEQYF	TGCAGCGTTGCTACCCCGTACGAGCAGTACTTC
.	TRBD1	TRBV7-2	TRBJ1-5	CASSERTGWSNQPQHF	TGTGCCAGCAGCGAAAGGACAGGGTGGAGCAATCAGCCCCAGCATTTT
.	.	TRBV2	TRBJ2-7	CASTVVAQGSEQYF	TGTGCCAGCACCGTGGTGGCCCAGGGGTCCGAGCAGTACTTC
.	TRBD1	TRBV6-5	TRBJ2-3	CASTKTDRSADTQYF	TGTGCCAGCACCAAAACGGACAGGTCCGCAGATACGCAGTATTTT
.	.	TRBV19	TRBJ1-1	CASLPGFSNTEAFF	TGTGCCAGCCTTCCAGGGTTTTCGAACACTGAAGCTTTCTTT
.	.	TRBV7-9	TRBJ1-5	CASSLSGALAAQHF	TGTGCCAGCAGCTTATCAGGGGCCCTCGCGGCCCAGCATTTT
.	TRBD1	TRBV4-1	TRBJ1-3	CASSQAGTGLSGGNTIYF	TGCGCCAGCAGCCAAGCCGGGACAGGGTTATCAGGTGGAAACACCATATATTTT
.	TRBD1	TRBV11-2	TRBJ1-5	CASSLGTGMGNQPQHF	TGTGCCAGCAGCTTAGGGACAGGGATGGGCAATCAGCCCCAGCATTTT
.	TRBD1	TRBV7-2	TRBJ2-2	CASSPRTGAKNTGELFF	TGTGCCAGCAGCCCCCGGACAGGGGCGAAGAACACCGGGGAGCTGTTTTTT
.	TRBD2	TRBV28	TRBJ2-3	CASSSSGSADTQYF	TGTGCCAGCAGTTCTAGCGGGAGCGCAGATACGCAGTATTTT
.	.	TRBV12-3/TRBV12-4	TRBJ1-1	CASSNPGAEAFF	TGTGCCAGCAGCAACCCAGGGGCAGAAGCTTTCTTT
.	TRBD2	TRBV10-3	TRBJ2-3	CAIGGGADTDTQYF	TGTGCCATCGGCGGGGGGGCGGACACAGATACGCAGTATTTT
.	.	TRBV5-6	TRBJ2-2	CASSLLDKATGELFF	TGTGCCAGCAGCTTGTTGGACAAAGCCACCGGGGAGCTGTTTTTT
.	.	TRBV11-3	TRBJ2-5	CASSLPTPSGGETQYF	TGTGCCAGCAGCTTGCCTACCCCGTCAGGAGGAGAGACCCAGTACTTC
.	.	TRBV9	TRBJ2-2	CASSDVGHAGELFF	TGTGCCAGCAGCGATGTCGGACATGCCGGGGAGCTGTTTTTT
few	.	TRBV13	TRBJ1-3	CASSLGGGPGNTIYF	TGTGCCAGCAGCTTAGGCGGGGGGCCTGGAAACACCATATATTTT
.	TRBD2	TRBV19	TRBJ2-5	CAAGGSSGGAETQYF	TGTGCCGCCGGGGGCTCTAGCGGGGGGGCAGAGACCCAGTACTTC
few	TRBD1	TRBV5-4	TRBJ2-7	CASSLWGQGYEQYF	TGTGCCAGCAGCTTGTGGGGACAGGGGTACGAGCAGTACTTC
.	TRBD2	TRBV12-5	TRBJ2-3	CASGGGLALTDTQYF	TGTGCTAGTGGTGGGGGACTAGCGCTAACAGATACGCAGTATTTT
.	.	TRBV19	TRBJ1-1	CASSIMRGNTEAFF	TGTGCCAGTAGTATTATGAGGGGGAACACTGAAGCTTTCTTT
once	TRBD1	TRBV9	TRBJ1-2	CASSRDRGFNYGYTF	TGTGCCAGCAGCCGAGACAGGGGATTTAACTATGGCTACACCTTC
.	TRBD1	TRBV18	TRBJ1-1	CASSRDGQGAEAFF	TGTGCCAGCTCACGCGATGGACAGGGGGCTGAAGCTTTCTTT
few	TRBD1	TRBV7-2	TRBJ2-5	CASSRTGVEETQYF	TGTGCCAGCAGCCGGACAGGGGTGGAAGAGACCCAGTACTTC
.	.	TRBV5-4	TRBJ1-1	CASSWGEENEAFF	TGTGCCAGCAGCTGGGGGGAGGAAAATGAAGCTTTCTTT
.	.	TRBV6-5	TRBJ2-7	CASSSVRGASYEQYF	TGTGCCAGCAGTAGCGTAAGAGGGGCCTCCTACGAGCAGTACTTC
.	.	TRBV29-1	TRBJ1-2	CSAEGTAHYGYTF	TGCAGCGCCGAGGGTACAGCCCACTATGGCTACACCTTC
.	.	TRBV29-1	TRBJ2-1	CSVEGAADSSYNEQFF	TGCAGCGTTGAAGGAGCGGCGGACAGCTCCTACAATGAGCAGTTCTTC
.	.	TRBV7-2	TRBJ2-3	CASSPWGRGAGRDTQYF	TGTGCCAGCAGCCCTTGGGGTAGGGGAGCTGGAAGAGATACGCAGTATTTT
.	.	TRBV18	TRBJ2-3	CASGSAFGTDTQYF	TGTGCCAGCGGGTCCGCTTTTGGCACAGATACGCAGTATTTT
.	.	TRBV29-1	TRBJ2-3	CSAQDLDTQYF	TGCAGCGCCCAGGACTTAGATACGCAGTATTTT
.	TRBD1	TRBV5-5	TRBJ1-1	CASSPTGDTEAFF	TGTGCCAGCAGCCCAACAGGGGACACTGAAGCTTTCTTT
once	.	TRBV6-5	TRBJ1-4	CASSYFPEGEKLFF	TGTGCCAGCAGTTACTTCCCGGAGGGGGAAAAACTGTTTTTT
.	.	TRBV7-9	TRBJ2-2	CASSLGETGELFF	TGTGCCAGCAGCTTAGGAGAGACCGGGGAGCTGTTTTTT
.	TRBD2	TRBV6-5	TRBJ2-2	CASRSGRRSTGELFF	TGTGCCAGCAGGAGCGGGAGGAGGAGCACCGGGGAGCTGTTTTTT
.	TRBD1	TRBV19	TRBJ1-1	CASSQGGSNTEAFF	TGTGCCAGTAGTCAGGGGGGATCGAACACTGAAGCTTTCTTT
.	TRBD1	TRBV25-1	TRBJ1-6	CASSLRTGDSPLHF	TGTGCCAGCAGCTTAAGGACAGGGGATTCACCCCTCCACTTT
.	TRBD1	TRBV6-5	TRBJ1-2	CASSMGQGFRYGYTF	TGTGCCAGCAGTATGGGACAGGGGTTTAGGTATGGCTACACCTTC
.	.	TRBV5-1	TRBJ1-1	CASSARDPYTEAFF	TGCGCCAGCAGCGCCCGGGACCCCTACACTGAAGCTTTCTTT
once	TRBD1	TRBV19	TRBJ2-7	CASSPGQGPYEQYF	TGTGCCAGTAGTCCTGGACAGGGACCCTACGAGCAGTACTTC
.	.	TRBV7-3	TRBJ2-3	CASSYGQELTDTQYF	TGTGCCAGCAGCTACGGTCAAGAGCTCACAGATACGCAGTATTTT
.	.	TRBV21-1	TRBJ2-3	CASSSGTGTDTQYF	TGTGCCAGCAGCAGCGGGACAGGCACAGATACGCAGTATTTT
.	.	TRBV5-1	TRBJ1-1	CASSLQRNLVLTEAFF	TGCGCCAGCAGCCTCCAAAGGAACCTTGTTTTGACTGAAGCTTTCTTT
.	TRBD1	TRBV28	TRBJ2-3	CASTPWLNRGLGDTQYF	TGTGCCAGCACCCCCTGGTTAAACAGGGGGCTGGGAGATACGCAGTATTTT
.	.	TRBV7-2	TRBJ2-7	CASRSGGSSYEQYF	TGTGCCAGCAGGTCAGGCGGAAGCTCCTACGAGCAGTACTTC
.	TRBD1	TRBV3-1/TRBV3-2	TRBJ1-5	CASSLDRADQPQHF	TGTGCCAGCAGCCTTGACAGGGCGGATCAGCCCCAGCATTTT
once	.	TRBV12-3/TRBV12-4	TRBJ2-7	CASSQSSSYEQYF	TGTGCCAGCAGTCAGAGTAGCTCCTACGAGCAGTACTTC
.	.	TRBV10-3	TRBJ1-1	CAIRELVGTEAFF	TGTGCCATCAGAGAGCTCGTCGGCACTGAAGCTTTCTTT
.	TRBD2	TRBV2	TRBJ2-3	CASSAETSGGGDTQYF	TGTGCCAGCAGTGCTGAGACTAGCGGGGGGGGAGATACGCAGTATTTT
.	.	TRBV5-1	TRBJ2-7	CASSRDGRSYEQYF	TGCGCCAGCAGCCGGGACGGTAGGTCCTACGAGCAGTACTTC
.	TRBD1	TRBV28	TRBJ1-5	CASRSDRVWQPQHF	TGTGCCAGCAGATCCGACAGGGTCTGGCAGCCCCAGCATTTT